The 23 T cell receptor beta chains listed next were all sequenced from one sample in a study of OX40 agonist ivuxolimab in advanced cancers. Only in-frame clones appear in the TCRdb table, and some are missing; sequencing was by immunoSEQ multiplex PCR. The profile covers roughly 92,000 clones, with 90% appearing a single time and around 0.16% taken by the ten largest. The sample in question was CD4+ or CD8+ T cells sorted from blood, obtained in a trial of the OX40 agonist ivuxolimab. The origin of the receptors is an adult with an advanced solid tumor such as melanoma, head and neck, liver or kidney cancer.

The rearrangement links TRBV5-1 to TRBJ2-1, with D perhaps given as TRBD1 or TRBD2 (5 bases each). V shed 3 bases and J shed 6 bases, with 16 bases lying between them. This CDR3 region has 15 residues. From germline, CDR1 is SGHRS and CDR2 YFSETQ. CDR3 amino acids: CASSSGTGPANEQFF. The CDR3 region has the DNA TGCGCCAGCAGCTCGGGGACCGGCCCTGCCAATGAGCAGTTCTTC.

This clone appeared a single time. V and J are TRBV19 and TRBJ2-7; D assignment may be TRBD1 or TRBD2 (5 bases each). CDR1 is LNHDA and CDR2 is SQIVND in the germline V gene (reference sequence). V dropped 5 bases and J dropped 4 bases, with 15 bases sitting between them. This CDR3 has 14 amino acids. The CDR3 loop is CASSPRDGLYEQYF. The CDR3 nucleotides read TGTGCCAGTAGTCCCAGGGACGGACTTTACGAGCAGTACTTC.

The genes are TRBV5-4 and TRBJ1-6; the match to TRBD1 covers 9 bases. The germline gives CDR1 SGHNT, CDR2 YYREEE (reference sequence). V lost 4 bases, J lost 10 bases, and 9 bases stayed unmatched. There are 15 residues in the CDR3. The CDR3 DNA is TGTGCCAGCAGCATTGAACAGGGGGCCCTCTCACCCCTCCACTTT. Translating gives CASSIEQGALSPLHF.

This clone was detected only once. This chain joins TRBV30 and TRBJ1-1; 9 bases fit TRBD1. J gave up 3 bases and V 5 bases, and 10 bases lay outside the gene matches. Germline CDR1 is GTSNPN and CDR2 is SVGIG (reference sequence). The CDR3 contains 15 residues. CDR3 loop: CAWQGTGRGDTEAFF. CDR3 coding DNA: TGTGCCTGGCAAGGGACAGGGAGGGGGGACACTGAAGCTTTCTTT. Full variable domain (remainder filled in from reference TRBV30 and TRBJ1-1): SQTIHQWPATLVQPVGSPLSLECTVEGTSNPNLYWYRQAAGRGLQLLFYSVGIGQISSEVPQNLSASRPQDRQFILSSKKLLLSDSGFYLCAWQGTGRGDTEAFFGQGTRLTVV.

V usage is TRBV5-1 and J usage is TRBJ1-5; 9 bases agree with TRBD1. Trimming cost V 2 bases and J 1 base; bases outside gene matches: 1. This CDR3 comprises 15 residues. Germline V gives CDR1 SGHRS, CDR2 YFSETQ. The chain's CDR3 is CASSFTGGSNQPQHF. The CDR3 coding sequence is TGCGCCAGCAGCTTCACAGGGGGCAGCAATCAGCCCCAGCATTTT.

The rearrangement links TRBV4-1 to TRBJ2-5, with D perhaps being TRBD1 or TRBD2 (6 bases each). This CDR3 comprises 17 residues. V lost 0 bases to trimming and J lost 2 bases, with 16 bases between them. Germline V gene sequence: CDR1 MGHRA, CDR2 YSYEKL. CDR3 loop: CASSQDWGAAGQETQYF. CDR3 coding DNA: TGCGCCAGCAGCCAAGATTGGGGGGCGGCGGGTCAAGAGACCCAGTACTTC.

The V call is TRBV5-1, the J call TRBJ2-7; 11 nucleotides agree with TRBD1. J lost 4 bases, V lost 4 bases, and 10 bases had no gene match. The germline V gene encodes CDR1 SGHRS and CDR2 YFSETQ. The CDR3 is 16 residues long. For the CDR3, the DNA is TGCGCCAGCAGCGACCGGACAGGGGGCATGGCTTACGAGCAGTACTTC. Its protein product is CASSDRTGGMAYEQYF.

V usage is TRBV5-1 and J usage is TRBJ2-1; D is uncertain. CDR3 size: 17 residues. Trimming left V 0 bases short and J 5 bases short, with 18 bases between. The V gene's germline CDR1 is SGHRS and CDR2 YFSETQ. CDR3 sequence (DNA): TGCGCCAGCAGCTTGGCCGATAGGGTGCGTGGTGACAATGAGCAGTTCTTC. Its protein product is CASSLADRVRGDNEQFF. The full variable domain, its missing parts supplied by reference TRBV5-1 and TRBJ2-1, is KAGVTQTPRYLIKTRGQQVTLSCSPISGHRSVSWYQQTPGQGLQFLFEYFSETQRNKGNFPGRFSGRQFSNSRSEMNVSTLELGDSALYLCASSLADRVRGDNEQFFGPGTRLTVL.

The J gene is TRBJ1-1, the V gene TRBV18, with D perhaps TRBD1 (6 bases). There are 16 residues in the CDR3. In germline, CDR1 is KGHSH, CDR2 LQKENI. V gave up 6 bases and J gave up 3 bases, with 20 bases separating them. CDR3 DNA sequence: TGTGCCAGCTCCCCGAATGCAGGGGTTAAGGACACTGAAGCTTTCTTT. This gives the protein CASSPNAGVKDTEAFF.

This clone appeared a few times. This rearrangement joins TRBV29-1 to TRBJ2-7; 10 bases agree with TRBD2. Trimming removed 7 bases from V and 3 bases from J; junction bases left unmatched: 3. CDR3 length: 12 amino acids. Germline CDR1 reads SQVTM; CDR2 reads ANQGSEA. This CDR3 reads CSATSGIYEQYF. In DNA, the CDR3 is TGCAGCGCCACTAGCGGGATCTACGAGCAGTACTTC.

CDR3 nucleotide sequence: TGCGCCAGCAGCCCAGCAGGGGGCGGAAACACCATATATTTT. Residues: CASSPAGGGNTIYF. The chain combines TRBV4-1 with TRBJ1-3; 8 bases map to TRBD1. The CDR3 length is 14 residues. The V segment lost 4 bases and the J segment 4 bases; nucleotides outside the gene matches: 3. Germline assignment: CDR1 MGHRA and CDR2 YSYEKL.

The V and J genes are TRBV6-5 and TRBJ1-1, with D possibly TRBD1 on 6 matching bases. The germline CDR1 and CDR2 sequences are MNHEY and SVGAGI. This CDR3 spans 13 amino acids. V dropped 6 bases and J dropped 5 bases, with 13 bases sitting between them. CDR3 bases: TGTGCCAGCAGCCTAACAGGGAAGACTGAAGCTTTCTTT. It encodes CASSLTGKTEAFF.

CDR3 loop: CASSPFGGTQYF. CDR3 DNA sequence: TGTGCCAGCAGTCCCTTCGGGGGTACGCAGTATTTT. V usage is TRBV27 and J usage is TRBJ2-3; D might be TRBD2 (6 bases). The CDR3 runs to 12 residues. Trimming shortened V by 5 bases and J by 8 bases, and 11 bases separated the two germline ends. Germline CDR1 MNHEY, CDR2 SMNVEV (reference sequence).

About this clone: Distinct nucleotide sequences in the sample also encode this CDR3. The chain employs TRBV19 and TRBJ2-1; 10 nucleotides match TRBD1. The CDR3 contains 15 residues. Germline values: CDR1 LNHDA, CDR2 SQIVND (reference sequence). Trimming at V came to 3 bases and at J to 2 bases, leaving 1 base not matched to a gene. The CDR3 DNA sequence: TGTGCCAGTAGTATCGGACAGGGGGCCTACAATGAGCAGTTCTTC. This codes for CASSIGQGAYNEQFF.

V and J are TRBV7-9 and TRBJ2-2; D perhaps matches TRBD2 (6 bases). CDR3 length: 15 residues. The V end was cut by 6 bases, the J end by 3 bases, with 14 bases between. Germline values: CDR1 SEHNR, CDR2 FQNEAQ (reference sequence). The CDR3 here is CASSRGTSYTGELFF. The DNA for the CDR3 is TGTGCCAGCAGTAGAGGGACTTCATACACCGGGGAGCTGTTTTTT.

The chain has TRBV19 and TRBJ1-2; a possible D gene is TRBD1 (5 bases). V gave up 3 bases and J gave up 3 bases, with 8 bases separating them. CDR1 and CDR2 (germline): LNHDA, SQIVND (reference sequence). The CDR3 consists of 13 residues. Here the CDR3 reads CASSIVQDYGYTF. The DNA for the CDR3 is TGTGCCAGTAGTATCGTACAGGACTATGGCTACACCTTC.

The chain uses TRBV6-5 and TRBJ1-5; unclear D gene. Germline assignment: CDR1 MNHEY and CDR2 SVGAGI. V was pared by 10 bases and J by 2 bases, with 12 bases between. The CDR3 consists of 13 residues. The CDR3, as DNA: TGTGCCACCCGATCGGTAGGCAATCAGCCCCAGCATTTT. It encodes CATRSVGNQPQHF.

The gene calls are TRBV10-2 and TRBJ2-6, with TRBD1 identical over 10 bases. Trimming removed 3 bases from V and 1 base from J; junction bases left unmatched: 12. This CDR3 region has 20 residues. Per germline, CDR1 WSHSY and CDR2 SAAADI. CDR3 sequence: CASSEPGTGAHRSGANVLTF. CDR3 sequence (DNA): TGCGCCAGCAGTGAACCCGGGACAGGGGCGCACCGTTCTGGGGCCAACGTCCTGACTTTC.

This chain connects TRBV5-1 to TRBJ2-2, with D tentatively TRBD1 or TRBD2 (7 bases each). The CDR3 is 16 amino acids. Germline-derived CDR1 and CDR2 are SGHRS and YFSETQ. Trimming took off 4 bases at V and 4 bases at J, with 17 bases between the two ends. The chain's CDR3 is CASSTGEGARTGELFF. The CDR3 nucleotides read TGCGCCAGCAGCACCGGGGAGGGGGCGCGCACCGGGGAGCTGTTTTTT.

CDR3 coding DNA: TGTGCCAGCAGCGATACCAGGGTTAGGGTGGGCATTCAGTACTTC. Protein: CASSDTRVRVGIQYF. V is TRBV2 and J is TRBJ2-4; weak D call: TRBD1 (5 bases). V was shortened by 6 bases and J by 9 bases, with 21 bases between the two germline ends. In germline, CDR1 is SNHLY, CDR2 FYNNEI. CDR3 length: 15 amino acids.

J is TRBJ2-7 and V is TRBV6-5; 9 bases line up with TRBD1. The CDR3 runs to 16 residues. The ends lost 2 bases at V and 3 bases at J; junction bases unmatched: 8. Germline loops: CDR1 MNHEY, CDR2 SVGAGI. Written as DNA, the CDR3 is TGTGCCAGCAGTTACCTCGGGACAGGGAAAGTCTACGAGCAGTACTTC. Translation: CASSYLGTGKVYEQYF.

A single count supports this clone. The CDR3 sequence: CATARSAGITDTQYF. CDR3 coding DNA: TGTGCCACCGCTCGAAGTGCGGGAATAACAGATACGCAGTATTTT. J is TRBJ2-3 and V is TRBV6-1; D perhaps matches TRBD2 (6 bases). V lost 10 bases to trimming and J lost 3 bases, with 20 bases between them. Germline CDR1 MNHNS, CDR2 SASEGT. This CDR3 comprises 15 residues.

The V and J genes are TRBV9 and TRBJ2-1, with a weak D call TRBD2 (6 bases). The CDR3 has 15 residues. The V end was cut by 6 bases, the J end by 8 bases, with 21 bases between. The germline V gene encodes CDR1 SGDLS and CDR2 YYNGEE. CDR3 sequence (DNA): TGTGCCAGCACTCGCTGGTACGGGAGAGGGGATGAGCAGTTCTTC. Translating gives CASTRWYGRGDEQFF.